The entry that follows covers one T cell receptor beta chain sequence. Its antigen is unknown. This sample was taken from a study of blood T cells in healthy people across ages. Trimming shortened V by 6 bases and J by 2 bases, and 11 bases separated the two germline ends. Per the germline V gene, CDR1 is MNHNS and CDR2 is SASEGT. The CDR3 is made up of 13 amino acids. Next came a second PCR, run for about 6 to 11 cycles, which used a sample-barcoded 5' primer along with a J-beta primer mix. TCRdb reanalysed the 5' RACE reads using MiXCR and keeps one entry per CDR3 protein. The sample has approximately 850,000 distinct CDR3 sequences, roughly 64% seen once; the top ten hold about 20%. Total RNA amounts of at least 6 micrograms were extracted per sample. Study-wide results and limits: TCR beta diversity per million T cells fell roughly linearly with age. Higher diversity, along with more naive CD4+ cells, distinguished long-lived donors from aged donors. Strong correlation existed between TCR beta diversity and naive T cell percentage.

Material for sequencing was blood. V usage is TRBV6-1 and J usage is TRBJ2-7; D possibly corresponds to TRBD1 (5 bases). The TCR sequence derives from a man under 40 in good health. The CDR3 loop is CASRPQATYEQYF. CDR3 coding DNA: TGTGCCAGCAGACCACAGGCGACCTACGAGCAGTACTTC.